This TCR beta chain was documented in a study of cytomegalovirus exposure and HLA in healthy donors. The PCR was carried out with 60 Vbeta primers and 13 Jbeta primers. The data were produced by immunoSEQ multiplex PCR, yet TCRdb's version contains in-frame clones alone and is incomplete. The sample records 130,000 to 150,000 clones, roughly 80% being singletons. This CDR3 region has 13 residues. The germline gives CDR1 SNHLY, CDR2 FYNNEI. V shed 5 bases and J shed 1 base, with 8 bases lying between them. Healthy bone marrow donors made up the donors. This receptor was taken from a man aged 40-49 years in good health and CMV-seropositive. The source material was PBMCs. The gene calls are TRBV2 and TRBJ1-1; tentatively, D is TRBD1 (5 bases). The CDR3 DNA is TGTGCCAGCAGTCTCGGACAGAACACTGAAGCTTTCTTT. Its protein is CASSLGQNTEAFF.